This T cell receptor beta chain was obtained from a study of CD8 T cells in ankylosing spondylitis. A note on this clonotype: No antigen is known for it.

MiXCR, applied by TCRdb to the 5' RACE reads, yields one record per CDR3 protein. Counted here are fewer than 500,000 distinct CDR3 sequences, approximately 26% occurring once; the ten biggest clones make up 0.75% to 0.9%. Study findings and constraints: There was reportedly significant enrichment of clones that were disease-linked in matched ankylosing spondylitis synovial fluid. Seemingly distinctive of ankylosing spondylitis blood was a TCR beta motif formed by eight highly homologous variants.

The CDR3 covers 12 residues. V dropped 1 base and J dropped 8 bases, with 8 bases sitting between them. The rearrangement uses TRBV12-3 or TRBV12-4 and TRBJ1-2; D is uncertain. The TCR comes from a male donor with ankylosing spondylitis. The sample was blood, either unsorted or a sorted T cell fraction (not recorded which). This chain's CDR3 is CASSLVGGGYTF. CDR3 DNA sequence: TGTGCCAGCAGTTTAGTTGGCGGAGGCTACACCTTC.